This T cell receptor (beta chain) was obtained from a study of blood T cell repertoires in COVID-19. The V and J ends lost 2 bases and 8 bases, in that order; junction bases with no gene match: 6. The CDR3 runs 14 residues. CDR1 MNHNY and CDR2 SVGAGI come from the germline V gene (reference sequence). Method: immunoSEQ multiplex PCR; TCRdb's copy keeps in-frame clones and lacks some. This table holds 75,000 to 95,000 clones, approximately 70% found once. The sample consisted of peripheral blood. The clonotype comes from a woman aged 55-75 years in a cohort sampled during active or convalescent COVID-19. The chain couples TRBV6-6 to TRBJ2-1; 7 bases align to TRBD2. The CDR3, as DNA: TGTGCCAGCAGTTACGGTGCGGGGAGGGATGAGCAGTTCTTC. This codes for CASSYGAGRDEQFF.